This entry describes one T cell receptor beta chain. The antigen is unknown. The time point: week 5, during vaccination. Alongside topical imiquimod, each dose of vaccine comprised 300 ug of mutant IDH1 20-mer peptide. Trimming removed 7 bases from V and 7 bases from J, with 19 bases in between. In germline, CDR1 is GTSNPN, CDR2 SVGIG (reference sequence). The CDR3 has 13 amino acids. The data are from a study of a mutant IDH1 vaccine in newly diagnosed glioma. Across the study: Vaccines were first given 4-6 weeks after radiotherapy alone, or with temozolomide cycles. Treated patients, averaging 40.4 years, were around 62% male and about 40% female.

Sequenced by immunoSEQ multiplex PCR; TCRdb stores in-frame clones only, minus some. The sample records approximately 60,000 clones, 85% to 90% being singletons. Study-wide findings and caveats: Pseudoprogression looked unconnected to shifts in top peripheral T cell clonotypes.

The receptor was derived from a woman aged 40 to 49 with glioma. V gene TRBV30 combines with J gene TRBJ2-5; D is possibly TRBD2 (6 bases). Source: PBMCs, taken from a glioma patient whose treatment included an IDH1 peptide vaccine. The chain's CDR3 is CASGGDPWGTQYF. The CDR3 region has the DNA TGTGCCTCGGGCGGGGACCCTTGGGGGACCCAGTACTTC.